Detailed here is one T cell receptor (beta chain). The antigen is undetermined. This may come from a read error, since a much larger clone is one base off. These data belong to a study of identical twins. The study, taken as a whole, reports: Recombination models fit unrelated individuals' TCR alpha sharing but underestimated twins'. Zero-insertion findings could be partly confounded by invariant cells (MAIT and iNKT cells).

This CDR3 has 15 residues. Germline assignment: CDR1 SQVTM and CDR2 ANQGSEA. One entry per CDR3 protein results from TCRdb running MiXCR on the 5' RACE reads. The sample lists a few hundred thousand distinct CDR3 sequences, 18% occurring once. The source material was naive T cells sorted from blood. This clonotype was sampled from a man aged 45 to 65 in good health. V usage is TRBV29-1 and J usage is TRBJ2-7; the match to TRBD1 covers 9 bases. The DNA end favors TRBJ2-1, so the J call may be wrong. CDR3 protein: CSVYTPGTGIYEQFF. The CDR3 DNA is TGCAGCGTTTATACTCCCGGGACAGGGATCTACGAGCAGTTCTTC.